One and the same sample provided the 7 T cell receptor beta chains below, sequenced in a study of T-cell memory formation after mild COVID-19. TCRdb redid the calling of the 5' RACE reads with MiXCR, one entry per CDR3 protein. Of 500,000 to 550,000 distinct CDR3 sequences listed, 20% are singletons. Sequences were obtained from PBMCs or a T cell subset sorted from them (not recorded which). Receptors originate from an adult woman who had mild COVID-19 (a few samples of this study predate the infection). Cell type and time point are not known.

The V and J genes are TRBV7-8 and TRBJ1-4, with 10 positions matching TRBD1. The ends lost 3 bases at V and 4 bases at J; junction bases unmatched: 5. Germline assignment: CDR1 SGHVS and CDR2 FQNEAQ. The CDR3 length is 16 residues. CDR3 protein: CASSLGQGLNNEKLFF. Here the CDR3 DNA reads TGTGCCAGCAGCTTGGGACAGGGGTTGAATAATGAAAAACTGTTTTTT.

V and J are TRBV12-2 and TRBJ2-5; the table's TRBD1 call for D was not verified on the DNA. TRBV12-2 is a known pseudogene. The CDR3 consists of 16 residues. The CDR3 region is CASRLVKTGRGETQYF. CDR3 nucleotide sequence: TGTGCAAGTCGCTTAGTGAAGACAGGGCGAGGGGAGACCCAGTACTTC.

This rearrangement joins TRBV5-5 to TRBJ2-2, with 10 nucleotides matching TRBD1. This CDR3 is 17 amino acids long. Germline V gene lookup returns CDR1 SGHKS and CDR2 YYEKEE (reference sequence). J gave up 3 bases and V 1 base, and 6 bases lay outside the gene matches. Here the CDR3 DNA reads TGTGCCAGCAGCTTGCGATCCGGGACAGGGGACACCGGGGAGCTGTTTTTT. Translated, it gives CASSLRSGTGDTGELFF.

The table lists this clonotype with many counts. V is TRBV7-3 and J is TRBJ2-3, with unresolved D. Trimming removed 2 bases from V and 0 bases from J, with 6 bases in between. The CDR3 loop spans 14 amino acids. Per the germline V gene, CDR1 is SGHTA and CDR2 is FQGTGA. CDR3 in DNA: TGTGCCAGCAGCTTATTCCCTAGCACAGATACGCAGTATTTT. This encodes CASSLFPSTDTQYF.

V gene TRBV5-1 combines with J gene TRBJ2-1, with D maybe TRBD1 (5 bases). In germline, CDR1 is SGHRS, CDR2 YFSETQ. V dropped 3 bases and J dropped 4 bases, with 20 bases sitting between them. The CDR3 consists of 17 residues. CDR3 coding DNA: TGCGCCAGCAGCTCTGCCCCAGGGATCCCCCCTTACAATGAGCAGTTCTTC. Translation gives CASSSAPGIPPYNEQFF.

The chain carries TRBV29-1 and TRBJ2-3; 9 bases are shared with TRBD1. CDR1 is SQVTM and CDR2 is ANQGSEA in the germline V gene. This CDR3 comprises 14 residues. Trimming took 6 bases from V and 6 from J; bases not matched to a gene: 10. This chain's CDR3 is CSVETGTGKDTQYF. The CDR3 region has the DNA TGCAGCGTGGAAACCGGGACAGGGAAGGATACGCAGTATTTT.

The chain recombines TRBV30 with TRBJ1-1, with 12 bases matching TRBD1. The CDR3 sequence is 15 residues long. Trimming cost V 3 bases and J 4 bases; bases outside gene matches: 6. Per the germline V gene, CDR1 is GTSNPN and CDR2 is SVGIG (reference sequence). CDR3 bases: TGTGCCTGGAGCGGTGGGACAGGGGGCTTCACTGAAGCTTTCTTT. This translates into CAWSGGTGGFTEAFF.